These T cell receptor beta chains were read from a single sample in a study of spatial heterogeneity in lung cancer. MiXCR, applied by TCRdb to the 5' RACE reads, yields one record per CDR3 protein. The repertoire consists of 10,000 or so distinct CDR3 sequences, with approximately 5.1% occurring once and the leading ten covering under 25%. Sequences were derived from lung tumor tissue, sampled at surgery. The receptor source for this set is a female donor with early-stage non-small cell lung cancer. Both conserved end residues are part of each CDR3. A D gene is named only where the DNA matches it firmly. Only part of the rows carry a size: once, few, many, or a class if the clone is expanded.

V gene: TRBV5-4
D gene: TRBD1
J gene: TRBJ2-7
clone size: many
CDR3 protein: CASSSDRGSYEQYF
CDR3 DNA: TGTGCCAGCAGCTCGGACAGGGGTTCCTACGAGCAGTACTTC

V gene: TRBV12-3/TRBV12-4
D gene: .
J gene: TRBJ1-2
clone size: many
CDR3 protein: CASGGISDYGYTF
CDR3 DNA: TGTGCCAGCGGTGGGATTTCGGACTATGGCTACACCTTC

V gene: TRBV7-3
D gene: .
J gene: TRBJ2-2
clone size: medium-sized
CDR3 protein: CATQGATGELFF
CDR3 DNA: TGTGCCACTCAGGGTGCCACCGGGGAGCTGTTTTTT

V gene: TRBV5-1
D gene: .
J gene: TRBJ1-2
clone size: .
CDR3 protein: CASSSGTTNYGYTF
CDR3 DNA: TGCGCCAGCAGCTCCGGGACAACCAACTATGGCTACACCTTC

V gene: TRBV5-6
D gene: .
J gene: TRBJ1-1
clone size: few
CDR3 protein: CASSFPAGGPEAFF
CDR3 DNA: TGTGCCAGCAGCTTTCCCGCCGGGGGTCCTGAAGCTTTCTTT

V gene: TRBV4-3
D gene: .
J gene: TRBJ2-3
clone size: large
CDR3 protein: CASSQPSATGSGPSDTQYF
CDR3 DNA: TGCGCCAGCAGCCAACCCTCGGCCACGGGTAGCGGACCTTCAGATACGCAGTATTTT

V gene: TRBV20-1
D gene: .
J gene: TRBJ1-6
clone size: medium-sized
CDR3 protein: CSASGGAVNSPLHF
CDR3 DNA: TGCAGTGCCTCGGGAGGGGCTGTTAATTCACCCCTCCACTTT

V gene: TRBV27
D gene: TRBD1
J gene: TRBJ2-3
clone size: many
CDR3 protein: CASSYQRTGDWRADTQYF
CDR3 DNA: TGTGCCAGCAGTTACCAAAGGACAGGGGATTGGCGTGCAGATACGCAGTATTTT

V gene: TRBV5-4
D gene: .
J gene: TRBJ2-7
clone size: many
CDR3 protein: CASSPTGGELYEQYF
CDR3 DNA: TGTGCCAGCAGCCCTACCGGCGGGGAGCTCTACGAGCAGTACTTC

V gene: TRBV5-4
D gene: .
J gene: TRBJ2-4
clone size: many
CDR3 protein: CASSPSGGDNIQYF
CDR3 DNA: TGTGCCAGCAGCCCTTCCGGGGGAGACAACATTCAGTACTTC

V gene: TRBV7-9
D gene: TRBD1
J gene: TRBJ2-7
clone size: .
CDR3 protein: CASSLWTGVSYEQYF
CDR3 DNA: TGTGCCAGCAGCTTATGGACAGGGGTCTCCTACGAGCAGTACTTC

V gene: TRBV12-5
D gene: .
J gene: TRBJ2-3
clone size: many
CDR3 protein: CASGLDRIKADTQYF
CDR3 DNA: TGTGCTAGTGGTTTGGACAGGATTAAGGCAGATACGCAGTATTTT

V gene: TRBV20-1
D gene: TRBD1
J gene: TRBJ1-5
clone size: many
CDR3 protein: CSSKQGDQPQHF
CDR3 DNA: TGCAGCTCAAAGCAGGGGGATCAGCCCCAGCATTTT

V gene: TRBV7-9
D gene: .
J gene: TRBJ2-2
clone size: many
CDR3 protein: CASRRGATGELFF
CDR3 DNA: TGTGCCAGCAGACGGGGGGCCACCGGGGAGCTGTTTTTT

V gene: TRBV5-1
D gene: .
J gene: TRBJ1-2
clone size: many
CDR3 protein: CASSLVTGTYGYTF
CDR3 DNA: TGCGCCAGCAGCTTGGTGACAGGAACTTATGGCTACACCTTC

V gene: TRBV6-1
D gene: .
J gene: TRBJ2-1
clone size: medium-sized
CDR3 protein: CASTLSSSYNEQFF
CDR3 DNA: TGTGCCAGCACCCTGTCGAGCTCCTACAATGAGCAGTTCTTC

V gene: TRBV13
D gene: TRBD2
J gene: TRBJ2-1
clone size: many
CDR3 protein: CASTPLAGASYNEQFF
CDR3 DNA: TGTGCCAGCACCCCTTTAGCGGGAGCGTCCTACAATGAGCAGTTCTTC

V gene: TRBV5-1
D gene: .
J gene: TRBJ2-5
clone size: many
CDR3 protein: CASSLVGTDREETQYF
CDR3 DNA: TGCGCCAGCAGCTTGGTCGGGACGGATAGAGAAGAGACCCAGTACTTC

V gene: TRBV18
D gene: .
J gene: TRBJ1-2
clone size: many
CDR3 protein: CASSPVTGTVYGYTF
CDR3 DNA: TGTGCCAGCTCACCAGTGACCGGGACTGTATATGGCTACACCTTC

V gene: TRBV20-1
D gene: .
J gene: TRBJ1-2
clone size: many
CDR3 protein: CSATRQDFYGYTF
CDR3 DNA: TGCAGTGCTACCAGACAGGACTTCTATGGCTACACCTTC

V gene: TRBV4-3
D gene: TRBD1
J gene: TRBJ2-4
clone size: many
CDR3 protein: CASSQAGQGNIQYF
CDR3 DNA: TGCGCCAGCAGCCAAGCGGGACAGGGAAACATTCAGTACTTC

V gene: TRBV7-3
D gene: .
J gene: TRBJ2-5
clone size: medium-sized
CDR3 protein: CASSLTGGVGETQYF
CDR3 DNA: TGTGCCAGCAGCTTAACAGGGGGGGTCGGGGAGACCCAGTACTTC

V gene: TRBV29-1
D gene: .
J gene: TRBJ2-1
clone size: many
CDR3 protein: CSVDPGPSYNEQFF
CDR3 DNA: TGCAGCGTAGATCCGGGACCTAGCTACAATGAGCAGTTCTTC

V gene: TRBV5-1
D gene: .
J gene: TRBJ1-2
clone size: medium-sized
CDR3 protein: CASSLDSAYGYTF
CDR3 DNA: TGCGCCAGCAGCCTTGACAGCGCTTATGGCTACACCTTC

V gene: TRBV3-1
D gene: .
J gene: TRBJ1-2
clone size: many
CDR3 protein: CASSPGRGFYGYTF
CDR3 DNA: TGTGCCAGCAGCCCGGGACGAGGGTTCTATGGCTACACCTTC

V gene: TRBV9
D gene: .
J gene: TRBJ1-1
clone size: .
CDR3 protein: CASSPKNEIKNTEAFF
CDR3 DNA: TGTGCCAGCAGCCCCAAAAACGAGATAAAGAACACTGAAGCTTTCTTT

V gene: TRBV7-2
D gene: .
J gene: TRBJ2-2
clone size: many
CDR3 protein: CASSSRSRGTGELFF
CDR3 DNA: TGTGCCAGCAGCTCCAGGAGCAGGGGCACCGGGGAGCTGTTTTTT

V gene: TRBV7-6
D gene: .
J gene: TRBJ2-7
clone size: medium-sized
CDR3 protein: CASSLGAGYEQYF
CDR3 DNA: TGTGCCAGCAGCTTAGGGGCTGGCTACGAGCAGTACTTC

V gene: TRBV29-1
D gene: .
J gene: TRBJ2-1
clone size: many
CDR3 protein: CSVVLGWNEQFF
CDR3 DNA: TGCAGCGTTGTGTTAGGTTGGAATGAGCAGTTCTTC

V gene: TRBV10-3
D gene: TRBD1
J gene: TRBJ2-3
clone size: many
CDR3 protein: CAISESTGGGTDTQYF
CDR3 DNA: TGTGCCATCAGTGAGTCGACAGGGGGCGGCACAGATACGCAGTATTTT

V gene: TRBV5-1
D gene: .
J gene: TRBJ2-7
clone size: few
CDR3 protein: CASSLQRDTNYEQYF
CDR3 DNA: TGCGCCAGCAGCTTACAACGGGACACTAACTACGAGCAGTACTTC

V gene: TRBV3-1
D gene: TRBD1
J gene: TRBJ2-3
clone size: .
CDR3 protein: CASSPGTGFTDTQYF
CDR3 DNA: TGTGCCAGCAGCCCCGGGACAGGTTTCACAGATACGCAGTATTTT

V gene: TRBV20-1
D gene: TRBD1
J gene: TRBJ1-1
clone size: many
CDR3 protein: CSARRANGTAFRAFF
CDR3 DNA: TGCAGTGCTAGACGCGCCAACGGGACAGCCTTTAGGGCTTTCTTT

V gene: TRBV29-1
D gene: TRBD1
J gene: TRBJ2-3
clone size: medium-sized
CDR3 protein: CSVAGTGATDTQYF
CDR3 DNA: TGCAGCGTTGCGGGGACAGGGGCCACAGATACGCAGTATTTT

V gene: TRBV20-1
D gene: .
J gene: TRBJ2-7
clone size: many
CDR3 protein: CSARGAGAANEQYF
CDR3 DNA: TGCAGTGCTAGAGGTGCAGGGGCAGCCAACGAGCAGTACTTC

V gene: TRBV9
D gene: TRBD2
J gene: TRBJ2-7
clone size: few
CDR3 protein: CASSPWTSSSSEQYF
CDR3 DNA: TGTGCCAGCAGCCCATGGACTAGCTCCTCCTCCGAGCAGTACTTC

V gene: TRBV29-1
D gene: TRBD1
J gene: TRBJ2-6
clone size: many
CDR3 protein: CSVGTGGANVLTF
CDR3 DNA: TGCAGCGTTGGGACAGGGGGGGCCAACGTCCTGACTTTC

V gene: TRBV4-2
D gene: .
J gene: TRBJ2-3
clone size: many
CDR3 protein: CASSQGLMTDTQYF
CDR3 DNA: TGTGCCAGCAGCCAGGGCCTAATGACAGATACGCAGTATTTT

V gene: TRBV3-1
D gene: TRBD1
J gene: TRBJ2-5
clone size: many
CDR3 protein: CASSPYPTGATQYF
CDR3 DNA: TGTGCCAGCAGCCCCTATCCCACAGGGGCCACCCAGTACTTC

V gene: TRBV9
D gene: TRBD2
J gene: TRBJ2-7
clone size: medium-sized
CDR3 protein: CASSAGTSGGYEQYF
CDR3 DNA: TGTGCCAGCAGCGCGGGGACTAGCGGGGGGTACGAGCAGTACTTC

V gene: TRBV12-3/TRBV12-4
D gene: TRBD1
J gene: TRBJ2-3
clone size: many
CDR3 protein: CASSWTGASTDTQYF
CDR3 DNA: TGTGCCAGCAGTTGGACAGGGGCTAGCACAGATACGCAGTATTTT

V gene: TRBV13
D gene: .
J gene: TRBJ1-2
clone size: many
CDR3 protein: CASSLASGVGYGYTF
CDR3 DNA: TGTGCCAGCAGCTTAGCCTCAGGGGTTGGATATGGCTACACCTTC

V gene: TRBV7-9
D gene: .
J gene: TRBJ2-7
clone size: .
CDR3 protein: CVSSNSLEQYF
CDR3 DNA: TGTGTCAGCAGCAACTCGCTTGAGCAGTACTTC

V gene: TRBV3-1
D gene: .
J gene: TRBJ2-3
clone size: many
CDR3 protein: CASSQADTQYF
CDR3 DNA: TGTGCCAGCAGCCAAGCAGATACGCAGTATTTT

V gene: TRBV14
D gene: .
J gene: TRBJ2-7
clone size: .
CDR3 protein: CASSQAWGSGGYEQYF
CDR3 DNA: TGTGCCAGCAGCCAAGCTTGGGGTAGCGGAGGGTACGAGCAGTACTTC

V gene: TRBV7-6
D gene: TRBD1
J gene: TRBJ2-1
clone size: many
CDR3 protein: CASSDRDRGINEQFF
CDR3 DNA: TGTGCCAGCAGCGACCGGGACAGGGGTATTAATGAGCAGTTCTTC

V gene: TRBV4-3
D gene: .
J gene: TRBJ2-3
clone size: many
CDR3 protein: CASSRGVTDTQYF
CDR3 DNA: TGCGCCAGCAGCAGGGGGGTAACAGATACGCAGTATTTT

V gene: TRBV4-2
D gene: .
J gene: TRBJ2-3
clone size: medium-sized
CDR3 protein: CASSKERLTDTQYF
CDR3 DNA: TGTGCCAGCAGCAAGGAGCGTCTCACAGATACGCAGTATTTT

V gene: TRBV20-1
D gene: .
J gene: TRBJ2-7
clone size: many
CDR3 protein: CSARRDHYSSYEQYF
CDR3 DNA: TGCAGTGCTAGGCGGGACCACTATAGCTCCTACGAGCAGTACTTC

V gene: TRBV20-1
D gene: .
J gene: TRBJ2-3
clone size: many
CDR3 protein: CSARDLFSTDTQYF
CDR3 DNA: TGCAGTGCTAGAGATCTCTTTAGCACAGATACGCAGTATTTT